This is a list of T cell receptor beta chains from one sample in a study of blood T cell repertoires in COVID-19. The data were produced by immunoSEQ multiplex PCR, yet TCRdb's version contains in-frame clones alone and is incomplete. The sample includes approximately 81,000 clones, roughly 86% of them seen just once. Sequencing was done on a sample of peripheral blood. All receptors come from a human donor in a cohort sampled during active COVID-19. Both conserved end residues are trimmed from each CDR3.

j_call v_call cdr3_aa
TRBJ1-6 TRBV19 ASSQTRDRGPGSPLH
TRBJ2-1 TRBV4-3 ASSQDSGGAEYEQF
TRBJ1-1 TRBV2 ASSEDREAF
TRBJ1-5 TRBV7-2 ASTQDGRVGQPQH
TRBJ1-2 TRBV5-8 ASSLDRANGYT
TRBJ1-2 TRBV4-3 ASSQEFKGAGGYT
TRBJ1-1 TRBV30 AWSVAGNTEAF
TRBJ2-5 TRBV5-3 ARRYRVSETQY
TRBJ2-3 TRBV14 ASSQDLGTSTDTQY
TRBJ2-7 TRBV7-9 ASSLTPTRATYEQY
TRBJ1-2 TRBV3-1/TRBV3-2 ASSQEPSGDGGYT
TRBJ1-1 TRBV10-3 AITTDRGNTEAF
TRBJ2-7 TRBV4-1 ASSLRGAATYEQY
TRBJ2-1 TRBV5-4 ASSLGQGLGEQF
TRBJ1-1 TRBV4-1 ASSRTLISLNTEAF
TRBJ2-7 TRBV5-8 ASSLGTGGRYEQY
TRBJ1-1 TRBV7-8 ASSLQVGGEAF
TRBJ2-1 TRBV18 ASSPSGTLNNEQF
TRBJ2-3 TRBV19 ASSLGLAGVSDTQY
TRBJ2-7 TRBV11-3 ASSFDGTGAREQY
TRBJ2-7 TRBV28 ASTQGTGYSYEQY
TRBJ1-6 TRBV6-5 ASRWDRSNSPLH
TRBJ1-5 TRBV4-2 ASSSGSTEAQH
TRBJ2-2 TRBV18 ASSSGLAGNTGELF
TRBJ2-5 TRBV10-2 ASSDPQPRQGLQETQY
TRBJ1-5 TRBV4-2 ASSQDAGRGNQPQH
TRBJ1-1 TRBV11-2 ASSSGFTEAF
TRBJ2-5 TRBV11-2 ASSLNAGGLGETQY
TRBJ2-2 TRBV9 ASSVRAGGDTGELF